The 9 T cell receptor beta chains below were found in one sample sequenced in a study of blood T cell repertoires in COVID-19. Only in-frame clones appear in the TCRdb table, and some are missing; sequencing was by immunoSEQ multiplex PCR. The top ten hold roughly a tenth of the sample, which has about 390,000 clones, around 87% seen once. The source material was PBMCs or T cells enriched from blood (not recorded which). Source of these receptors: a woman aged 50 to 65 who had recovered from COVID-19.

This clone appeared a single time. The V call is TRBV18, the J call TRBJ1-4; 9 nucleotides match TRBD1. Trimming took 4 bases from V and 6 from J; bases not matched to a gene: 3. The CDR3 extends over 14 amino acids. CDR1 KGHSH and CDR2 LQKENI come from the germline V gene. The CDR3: CASSQGQGHEKLFF. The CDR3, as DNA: TGTGCCAGCTCACAGGGACAGGGACATGAAAAACTGTTTTTT.

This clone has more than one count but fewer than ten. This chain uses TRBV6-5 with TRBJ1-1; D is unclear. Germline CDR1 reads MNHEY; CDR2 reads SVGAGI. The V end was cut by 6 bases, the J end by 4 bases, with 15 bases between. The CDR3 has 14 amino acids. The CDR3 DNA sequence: TGTGCCAGCAGCCGGTTGGTGGGAGTCACTGAAGCTTTCTTT. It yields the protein CASSRLVGVTEAFF.

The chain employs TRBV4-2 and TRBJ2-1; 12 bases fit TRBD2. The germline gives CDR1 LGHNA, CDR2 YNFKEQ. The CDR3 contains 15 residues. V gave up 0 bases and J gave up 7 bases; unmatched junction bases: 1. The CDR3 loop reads CASSQETSGGNEQFF. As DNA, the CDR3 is TGTGCCAGCAGCCAAGAAACTAGCGGGGGGAATGAGCAGTTCTTC.

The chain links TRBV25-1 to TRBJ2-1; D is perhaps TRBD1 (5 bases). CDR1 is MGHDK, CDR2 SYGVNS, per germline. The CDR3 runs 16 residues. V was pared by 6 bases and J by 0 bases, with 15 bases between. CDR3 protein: CASRENRLSSYNEQFF. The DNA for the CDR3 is TGTGCCAGCAGGGAAAACAGGTTGAGCTCCTACAATGAGCAGTTCTTC.

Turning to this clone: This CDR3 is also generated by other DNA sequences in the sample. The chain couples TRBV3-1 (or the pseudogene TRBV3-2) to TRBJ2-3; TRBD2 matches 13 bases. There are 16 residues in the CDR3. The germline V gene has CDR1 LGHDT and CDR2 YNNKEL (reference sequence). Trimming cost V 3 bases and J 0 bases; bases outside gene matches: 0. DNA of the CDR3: TGTGCCAGCAGCCAGACTAGCGGGGGGAGCACAGATACGCAGTATTTT. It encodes CASSQTSGGSTDTQYF.

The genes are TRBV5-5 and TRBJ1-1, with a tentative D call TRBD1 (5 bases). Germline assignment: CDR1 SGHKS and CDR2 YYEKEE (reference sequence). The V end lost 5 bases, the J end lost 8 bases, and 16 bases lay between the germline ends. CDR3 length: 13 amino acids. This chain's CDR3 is CASSWGDAEEAFF. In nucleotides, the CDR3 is TGTGCCAGCAGTTGGGGGGACGCCGAGGAAGCTTTCTTT.

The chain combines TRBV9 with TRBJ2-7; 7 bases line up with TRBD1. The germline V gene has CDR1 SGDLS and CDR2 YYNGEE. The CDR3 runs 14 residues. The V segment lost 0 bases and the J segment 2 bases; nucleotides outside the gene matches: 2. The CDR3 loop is CASSVGQGAYEQYF. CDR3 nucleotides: TGTGCCAGCAGCGTAGGGCAGGGGGCCTACGAGCAGTACTTC.

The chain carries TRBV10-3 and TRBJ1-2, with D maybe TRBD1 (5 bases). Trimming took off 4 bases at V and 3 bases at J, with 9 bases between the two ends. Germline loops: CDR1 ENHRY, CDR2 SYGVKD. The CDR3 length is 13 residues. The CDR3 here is CAISGGRDYGYTF. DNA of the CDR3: TGTGCCATCAGTGGTGGCAGGGACTATGGCTACACCTTC.

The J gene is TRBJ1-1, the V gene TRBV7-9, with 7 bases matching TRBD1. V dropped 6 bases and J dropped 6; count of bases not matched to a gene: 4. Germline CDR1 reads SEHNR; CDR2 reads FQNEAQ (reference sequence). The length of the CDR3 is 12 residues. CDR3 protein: CASSRGQSEAFF. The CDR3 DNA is TGTGCCAGCAGTCGGGGACAGTCTGAAGCTTTCTTT.